Listed here are 32 T cell receptor beta chains from one sample, sequenced in a study of CD8 T cells in ankylosing spondylitis. Findings and caveats of the study: Several highly homologous variants made up a TCR beta motif, and this motif appeared characteristic of ankylosing spondylitis blood.

TCRdb ran MiXCR on the 5' RACE reads and lists one entry per CDR3 protein. The table shows approximately 220,000 distinct CDR3 sequences, with about 17% occurring only once. Their cognate antigens are unknown. Sequencing used blood, either unsorted or a sorted T cell fraction (not recorded which). All receptors come from a male donor with ankylosing spondylitis.

This clonotype was counted between two and nine times. The rearrangement uses TRBV5-1 and TRBJ2-3, with 8 bases aligning to TRBD2. CDR3 size: 16 residues. Germline CDR1 and CDR2: SGHRS and YFSETQ. Trimming removed 0 bases from V and 5 bases from J; junction bases left unmatched: 8. The CDR3 nucleotides read TGCGCCAGCAGCTTGGCCGGGCGGGGGGTCCTAGATACGCAGTATTTT. Translation: CASSLAGRGVLDTQYF. Complete variable domain (other parts from reference TRBV5-1 and TRBJ2-3): KAGVTQTPRYLIKTRGQQVTLSCSPISGHRSVSWYQQTPGQGLQFLFEYFSETQRNKGNFPGRFSGRQFSNSRSEMNVSTLELGDSALYLCASSLAGRGVLDTQYFGPGTRLTVL.

The gene calls are TRBV4-2 and TRBJ1-4; D gene ambiguous. With 4 bases removed from V and 0 bases from J, the gap between germline ends came to 12 bases. CDR1 and CDR2 (germline): LGHNA, YNFKEQ. There are 16 residues in the CDR3. The DNA for the CDR3 is TGTGCCAGCAGCCCGACAAGGCCAACAACTAATGAAAAACTGTTTTTT. Residues: CASSPTRPTTNEKLFF.

V and J are TRBV7-9 and TRBJ2-2; a weak D match, TRBD2 (6 bases). Germline V lookup: CDR1 SEHNR, CDR2 FQNEAQ (reference sequence). This CDR3 is 17 amino acids long. Trimming cost V 4 bases and J 0 bases, with 15 bases left between them. CDR3 sequence: CASSSNAGPANTGELFF. As DNA, the CDR3 is TGTGCCAGCAGCTCCAATGCGGGGCCCGCGAACACCGGGGAGCTGTTTTTT.

The sample holds many counts of this clonotype. The CDR3 DNA sequence: TGCAGCGTTGAAGGGGGGGGGCCTGAAGCTTTCTTT. As protein: CSVEGGGPEAFF. The V gene is TRBV29-1, the J gene TRBJ1-1, with D tentatively TRBD1 (6 bases). V was clipped by 1 base and J by 6 bases, with 9 bases between them. This CDR3 region has 12 residues. The germline CDR1 and CDR2 sequences are SQVTM and ANQGSEA.

The sample holds a few counts of this clonotype. The J gene is TRBJ2-7, the V gene TRBV12-3 or TRBV12-4; possibly TRBD1 or TRBD2 for D (5 bases each). The CDR3 has 13 residues. The V gene lost 6 bases and the J gene lost 2 bases, with 11 bases spanning the gap. This chain's CDR3 is CASRFRETYEQYF. DNA for the CDR3: TGTGCCAGCAGATTCAGGGAGACCTACGAGCAGTACTTC.

This rearrangement joins TRBV10-3 to TRBJ2-7; D is ambiguous. The germline gives CDR1 ENHRY, CDR2 SYGVKD. There are 14 residues in the CDR3. The V end lost 2 bases, the J end lost 5 bases, and 13 bases lay between the germline ends. CDR3 residues: CAISEENGADEQYF. The DNA of the CDR3 is TGTGCCATCAGTGAGGAGAATGGCGCGGACGAGCAGTACTTC.

This chain links TRBV11-2 with TRBJ2-7; D unclear. The CDR3 totals 14 residues. The ends were cut back, 3 bases at V and 0 bases at J, with 9 bases in the middle. Germline CDR1 SGHAT, CDR2 FQNNGV. The CDR3 protein is CASSFGQASYEQYF. The CDR3 bases are TGTGCCAGCAGCTTTGGGCAGGCCTCCTACGAGCAGTACTTC.

This clonotype came up many times. V usage is TRBV12-3 or TRBV12-4 and J usage is TRBJ1-1; D unclear. This CDR3 contains 13 residues. V lost 7 bases and J lost 3, with 12 bases in between. For the CDR3, the DNA is TGTGCCAGCAAAGACGGAGAGTACACTGAAGCTTTCTTT. It encodes CASKDGEYTEAFF.

This chain links TRBV20-1 with TRBJ2-7; D gene uncertain. Germline V gene sequence: CDR1 DFQATT, CDR2 SNEGSKA (reference sequence). This CDR3 has 12 residues. The V end was cut by 3 bases, the J end by 2 bases, with 8 bases between. The CDR3 DNA reads as TGCAGTGCTAGTGTGGGTACCTACGAGCAGTACTTC. Amino acids: CSASVGTYEQYF.

V usage is TRBV29-1 and J usage is TRBJ1-2; D might be TRBD1 (5 bases). With 6 bases removed from V and 1 base from J, the gap between germline ends came to 12 bases. The CDR3 consists of 13 residues. The germline CDR1 and CDR2 sequences are SQVTM and ANQGSEA. The CDR3 DNA is TGCAGCGTACGACTTGACAGTAACTATGGCTACACCTTC. It codes for CSVRLDSNYGYTF.

This clonotype was seen a handful of times. This chain links TRBV20-1 with TRBJ2-7; a weak D match, TRBD1 (6 bases). V lost 0 bases and J lost 4, with 25 bases in between. Germline V gives CDR1 DFQATT, CDR2 SNEGSKA (reference sequence). CDR3 length: 18 residues. The CDR3 region is CSAREPGTPLGDPYEQYF. The CDR3 DNA sequence: TGCAGTGCTAGAGAGCCCGGGACACCTCTGGGGGACCCATACGAGCAGTACTTC.

This clonotype has only a few counts. The rearrangement joins TRBV12-3 or TRBV12-4 to TRBJ1-3, with D possibly TRBD1 on 5 matching bases. V lost 5 bases and J lost 3, with 14 bases in between. The CDR3 spans 15 residues. CDR3 amino acids: CASSPWGEVGNTIYF. CDR3 DNA: TGTGCCAGCAGTCCGTGGGGGGAGGTTGGAAACACCATATATTTT.

The rearrangement uses TRBV6-5 and TRBJ2-1; D call uncertain. CDR1 is MNHEY and CDR2 is SVGAGI in the germline V gene. With 6 bases removed from V and 8 bases from J, the gap between germline ends came to 11 bases. The CDR3 runs to 12 residues. CDR3 coding DNA: TGTGCCAGCAGCGCGGCCGAGGATGAGCAGTTCTTC. Encoded protein: CASSAAEDEQFF.

This clonotype was counted between two and nine times. This chain links TRBV15 with TRBJ2-5; a possible D gene is TRBD1 (6 bases). Between the trimmed V and J ends, which lost 4 bases and 1 base, there was a span of 10 bases. The CDR3 extends over 14 amino acids. The V gene's germline CDR1 is LNHNV and CDR2 YYDKDF (reference sequence). Here the CDR3 DNA reads TGTGCCACCAGCATCGGACAGACCCAAGAGACCCAGTACTTC. Translation: CATSIGQTQETQYF.

The chain combines TRBV27 with TRBJ2-7, with D tentatively TRBD2 (6 bases). Per germline, CDR1 MNHEY and CDR2 SMNVEV (reference sequence). V was cut by 3 bases and J by 0 bases, with 9 bases left in between. The CDR3 runs to 14 residues. The CDR3: CASSFGRSSYEQYF. Here the CDR3 DNA reads TGTGCCAGCAGTTTTGGGAGGAGCTCCTACGAGCAGTACTTC.

The chain carries TRBV3-1 and TRBJ2-7; D gene uncertain. This CDR3 is built from 12 residues. V dropped 5 bases and J dropped 6 bases, with 11 bases sitting between them. CDR1 is LGHDT and CDR2 is YNNKEL in the germline V gene (reference sequence). The DNA for the CDR3 is TGTGCCAGCAGCTACGGAATCCTCGAGCAGTACTTC. Protein sequence: CASSYGILEQYF.

V gene TRBV29-1 combines with J gene TRBJ2-1; D uncertain. The CDR3 loop spans 13 amino acids. Trimming pared 4 bases from V and 0 bases from J, leaving 7 bases between. Per germline, CDR1 SQVTM and CDR2 ANQGSEA. CDR3 amino acids: CSVGADSYNEQFF. As DNA, the CDR3 is TGCAGCGTTGGGGCAGACTCCTACAATGAGCAGTTCTTC.

Written as DNA, the CDR3 is TGCAGTGCACTCCAGGTGGGCCCCGTCAATGAGCAGTTCTTC. It encodes CSALQVGPVNEQFF. This chain connects TRBV20-1 to TRBJ2-1, with no clear D. Per germline, CDR1 DFQATT and CDR2 SNEGSKA (reference sequence). Trimming removed 6 bases from V and 6 bases from J, with 18 bases in between. The CDR3 has 14 residues.

This clonotype was picked up many times. The rearrangement links TRBV12-3 or TRBV12-4 to TRBJ2-1; 8 nucleotides align to TRBD1. The CDR3 runs 15 residues. With V trimmed by 7 bases and J by 8 bases, 13 bases remained unmatched. CDR3 in amino acids: CASKSEAGGQDEQFF. CDR3 DNA sequence: TGTGCCAGCAAGTCGGAGGCAGGGGGCCAAGATGAGCAGTTCTTC.

V is TRBV12-3 or TRBV12-4 and J is TRBJ2-2, with a weak D call TRBD1 (6 bases). V lost 2 bases to trimming and J lost 4 bases, with 14 bases between them. The CDR3 has 16 amino acids. CDR3 region: CASSLSYRESTGELFF. The DNA for the CDR3 is TGTGCCAGCAGTTTATCTTACAGGGAAAGCACCGGGGAGCTGTTTTTT.

This clonotype was found many times. This chain joins TRBV12-3 or TRBV12-4 and TRBJ1-5; no clear D gene. The CDR3 runs to 15 residues. Between the trimmed V and J ends, which lost 3 bases and 2 bases, there was a span of 11 bases. The CDR3 region has the DNA TGTGCCAGCAGTTTCGGGGTATGGGGCAATCAGCCCCAGCATTTT. This sequence encodes CASSFGVWGNQPQHF.

This sequence joins TRBV20-1 and TRBJ2-5; 7 bases are a match to TRBD1. The trim removed 0 bases at V and 5 bases at J, leaving 9 bases unmatched. In germline, CDR1 is DFQATT, CDR2 SNEGSKA (reference sequence). The CDR3 is 15 amino acids. The CDR3 is CSARDITGDSETQYF. In DNA form, the CDR3 reads TGCAGTGCTAGAGATATAACAGGGGATTCGGAGACCCAGTACTTC.

This clonotype was detected many times. This rearrangement joins TRBV29-1 to TRBJ2-1, with 8 positions matching TRBD1. Unmatched junction bases numbered 3, after V lost 6 bases and J lost 2 bases. Germline V gene data show CDR1 as SQVTM and CDR2 as ANQGSEA. The CDR3 length is 13 residues. CDR3 region: CSVQGGTYNEQFF. The CDR3 nucleotides read TGCAGCGTACAGGGGGGCACCTACAATGAGCAGTTCTTC.

CDR3 loop: CASSIDSEAGYNEQFF. The CDR3 coding sequence is TGTGCCAGTAGTATAGATTCAGAAGCAGGGTACAATGAGCAGTTCTTC. The rearrangement uses TRBV19 and TRBJ2-1; weak D call: TRBD1 (5 bases). Germline CDR1 is LNHDA and CDR2 is SQIVND (reference sequence). Between the trimmed V and J ends, which lost 0 bases and 4 bases, there was a span of 13 bases. CDR3 length: 16 amino acids.

The genes are TRBV12-3 or TRBV12-4 and TRBJ1-2; D might be TRBD1 (6 bases). The germline V and J ends were trimmed by 3 bases and 8 bases, with 25 bases remaining between them. The CDR3 consists of 17 residues. DNA of the CDR3: TGTGCCAGCAGTTTTAACCCCGGACAGCGGGCTACGGGGGGCTACACCTTC. It translates to CASSFNPGQRATGGYTF.

The rearrangement links TRBV20-1 to TRBJ2-7; D possibly matches TRBD1 or TRBD2 (7 bases each). Germline loops: CDR1 DFQATT, CDR2 SNEGSKA (reference sequence). Trimming took off 6 bases at V and 7 bases at J, with 19 bases between the two ends. This CDR3 has 13 residues. CDR3 DNA: TGCAGTGCCCGATCCGGGACAGCGGGGGAGCAGTACTTC. It yields the protein CSARSGTAGEQYF.

This clonotype was seen only a few times. The gene calls are TRBV29-1 and TRBJ2-7; tentative D call: TRBD1 (5 bases). Looked up from germline, CDR1 is SQVTM and CDR2 is ANQGSEA. The CDR3 is 17 residues long. V was pared by 1 base and J by 3 bases, with 22 bases between. The CDR3 loop is CSVEGAPYGRGYYEQYF. CDR3 coding DNA: TGCAGCGTTGAAGGGGCGCCTTACGGAAGGGGTTACTACGAGCAGTACTTC.

The chain uses TRBV12-3 or TRBV12-4 and TRBJ2-7; D is unresolved. CDR3 length equals 12 residues. Trimming took 1 base from V and 4 from J, leaving 5 bases between them. In DNA, the CDR3 is TGTGCCAGCAGTTTAGGGAAATACGAGCAGTACTTC. Its protein is CASSLGKYEQYF.

The J gene is TRBJ1-1, the V gene TRBV4-1; a possible D gene is TRBD1 (6 bases). Trimming took 1 base from V and 1 from J, leaving 10 bases between them. The CDR3 contains 15 residues. Germline-derived CDR1 and CDR2 are MGHRA and YSYEKL. CDR3 region: CASSQVGTPNTEAFF. DNA of the CDR3: TGCGCCAGCAGCCAAGTGGGGACACCGAACACTGAAGCTTTCTTT.

This clonotype showed up just a few times. V gene TRBV29-1 combines with J gene TRBJ1-2; weak D call: TRBD1 (5 bases). V was cut by 1 base and J by 3 bases, with 18 bases left in between. The CDR3 loop spans 16 amino acids. From germline, CDR1 is SQVTM and CDR2 ANQGSEA. DNA for the CDR3: TGCAGCGTTGAAGTAGATTCGCGGCAGGGTGACTATGGCTACACCTTC. This encodes CSVEVDSRQGDYGYTF. Supplemented by reference TRBV29-1 and TRBJ1-2, the full variable domain reads SAVISQKPSRDICQRGTSLTIQCQVDSQVTMMFWYRQQPGQSLTLIATANQGSEATYESGFVIDKFPISRPNLTFSTLTVSNMSPEDSSIYLCSVEVDSRQGDYGYTFGSGTRLTVV.

This clonotype was seen ten or more times. V and J are TRBV12-3 or TRBV12-4 and TRBJ2-1; D perhaps matches TRBD2 (6 bases). This CDR3 is 13 amino acids long. V was clipped by 3 bases and J by 7 bases, with 10 bases between them. The CDR3 protein is CASSFTSSNEQFF. DNA for the CDR3: TGTGCCAGCAGTTTTACTAGCAGTAATGAGCAGTTCTTC.

This clonotype was detected only a few times. This chain joins TRBV27 and TRBJ2-1; D call uncertain. V dropped 4 bases and J dropped 4 bases, with 11 bases sitting between them. The V gene's germline CDR1 is MNHEY and CDR2 SMNVEV (reference sequence). The CDR3 is 14 amino acids. CDR3 residues: CASSWSANYNEQFF. CDR3 sequence (DNA): TGTGCCAGCAGTTGGTCTGCGAATTACAATGAGCAGTTCTTC.